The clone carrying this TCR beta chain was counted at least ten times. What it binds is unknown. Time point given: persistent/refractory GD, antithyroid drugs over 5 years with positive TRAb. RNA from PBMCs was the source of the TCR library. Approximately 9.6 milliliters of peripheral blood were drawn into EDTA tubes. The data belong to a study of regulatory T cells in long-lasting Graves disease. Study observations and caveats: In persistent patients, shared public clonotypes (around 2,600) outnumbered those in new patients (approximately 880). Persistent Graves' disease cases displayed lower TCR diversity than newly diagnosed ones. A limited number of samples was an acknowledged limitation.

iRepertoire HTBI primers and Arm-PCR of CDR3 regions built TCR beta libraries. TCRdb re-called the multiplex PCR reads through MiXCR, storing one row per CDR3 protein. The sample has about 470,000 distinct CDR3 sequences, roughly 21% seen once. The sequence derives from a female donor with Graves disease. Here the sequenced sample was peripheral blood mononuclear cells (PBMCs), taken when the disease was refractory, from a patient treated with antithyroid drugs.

The CDR3 loop is CSATASRESYGYTF. The CDR3 DNA sequence: TGCAGTGCGACAGCTTCCCGGGAATCCTATGGCTACACCTTC. The rearrangement uses TRBV20-1 and TRBJ1-2; D may be TRBD1 (5 bases). Germline V gene lookup returns CDR1 DFQATT and CDR2 SNEGSKA (reference sequence). Trimming took off 6 bases at V and 4 bases at J, with 18 bases between the two ends. The CDR3 is 14 amino acids.